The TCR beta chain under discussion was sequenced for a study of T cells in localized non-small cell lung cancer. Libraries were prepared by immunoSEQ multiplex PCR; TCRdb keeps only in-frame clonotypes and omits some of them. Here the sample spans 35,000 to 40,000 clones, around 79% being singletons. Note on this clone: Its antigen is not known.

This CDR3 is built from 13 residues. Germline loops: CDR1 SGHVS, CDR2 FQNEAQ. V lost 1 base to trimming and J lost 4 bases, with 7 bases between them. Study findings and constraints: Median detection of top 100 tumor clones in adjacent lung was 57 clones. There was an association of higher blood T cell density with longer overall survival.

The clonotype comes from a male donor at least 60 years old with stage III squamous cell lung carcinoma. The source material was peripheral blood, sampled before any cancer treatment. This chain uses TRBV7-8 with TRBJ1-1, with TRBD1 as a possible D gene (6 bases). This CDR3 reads CASSLGGGTEAFF. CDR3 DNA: TGTGCCAGCAGCTTAGGAGGGGGCACTGAAGCTTTCTTT.